The clone carrying this T cell receptor (beta chain) appeared a few times. V was clipped by 9 bases and J by 7 bases, with 22 bases between them. CDR3 length equals 14 residues. In TCRdb, the RT-PCR reads were re-called with MiXCR into one record per CDR3 protein. The data show more than 450,000 distinct CDR3 sequences, about 11% seen once. The sample belongs to a study of response to subunit inactivated influenza vaccine. This same sample was also taken into another study, of T cells expressing NK-cell markers. That work states: TCR beta libraries carry UMIs added by 5'RACE template switching. Cells sorted as CD3+CD56+NKG2C+, CD3+CD56+NKG2C- and CD3+CD56-NKG2C+ T cells supplied the TCR beta repertoires. One of eight sequenced donors was HCMV-seronegative; the other seven were seropositive. A handful of donors likewise had their CD3+CD56-NKG2C+ fraction led by these clonotypes. Whether expanded NKG2C-expressing T cell clones recognize HCMV is unknown.

The input for sequencing was PBMCs from blood, taken on the day of vaccination. This receptor was obtained from a man aged 50-60 years who received an inactivated influenza vaccine. The rearrangement joins TRBV12-3 or TRBV12-4 to TRBJ2-7; a possible D gene is TRBD2 (5 bases). CDR3 in amino acids: CASTVRTSSEEQYF. The CDR3 DNA is TGTGCCAGTACGGTGCGGACTTCGTCGGAGGAGCAGTACTTC.